A selection of T cell receptor beta chains follows, all from one sample in a study of blood T cell repertoires in COVID-19. Sequenced by immunoSEQ multiplex PCR; TCRdb stores in-frame clones only, minus some. The sample records a few hundred thousand clones, about 78% being singletons. Sample: peripheral blood. These receptors were collected from a woman in her seventies with acute or convalescent COVID-19. The CDR3 runs from the conserved cysteine through the conserved F or W. A D gene is named only where the DNA matches it firmly. The listing skips clone size in some rows; elsewhere it reads once, few, many or a size class.

v_gene: TRBV2
j_gene: TRBJ1-2
abundance: -
d_gene: -
CDR3aa: CASNPQASQVGYTF
CDR3nt: TGTGCCAGCAATCCACAGGCCTCCCAAGTCGGCTACACCTTC

v_gene: TRBV15
j_gene: TRBJ1-1
abundance: -
d_gene: -
CDR3aa: CATSRDRQVEAFF
CDR3nt: TGTGCCACCAGCAGAGATAGGCAGGTAGAAGCTTTCTTT

v_gene: TRBV10-3
j_gene: TRBJ2-7
abundance: -
d_gene: -
CDR3aa: CAIRQPTNYEQYF
CDR3nt: TGTGCCATCAGACAGCCAACGAACTACGAGCAGTACTTC

v_gene: TRBV5-1
j_gene: TRBJ2-3
abundance: -
d_gene: TRBD2
CDR3aa: CASSRGLAGGTDTQYF
CDR3nt: TGCGCCAGCAGCCGCGGACTAGCGGGGGGCACAGATACGCAGTATTTT

v_gene: TRBV5-1
j_gene: TRBJ1-2
abundance: -
d_gene: -
CDR3aa: CASSLGSTDNGYTF
CDR3nt: TGCGCCAGCAGCTTGGGGAGTACGGATAATGGCTACACCTTC

v_gene: TRBV3-1/TRBV3-2
j_gene: TRBJ2-1
abundance: -
d_gene: -
CDR3aa: CASSHGVEQFF
CDR3nt: TGTGCCAGCAGCCACGGGGTAGAGCAGTTCTTC

v_gene: TRBV5-6
j_gene: TRBJ1-2
abundance: -
d_gene: -
CDR3aa: CASSLSGVQGYTF
CDR3nt: TGTGCCAGCAGCTTGAGCGGGGTTCAGGGCTACACCTTC

v_gene: TRBV18
j_gene: TRBJ2-2
abundance: -
d_gene: -
CDR3aa: CASSPNRLNTGELFF
CDR3nt: TGTGCCAGCTCACCAAACAGGTTGAACACCGGGGAGCTGTTTTTT

v_gene: TRBV3-1/TRBV3-2
j_gene: TRBJ1-4
abundance: -
d_gene: -
CDR3aa: CASTPGQPSRGEKLFF
CDR3nt: TGTGCCAGCACCCCAGGCCAGCCGAGTCGGGGGGAAAAACTGTTTTTT

v_gene: TRBV9
j_gene: TRBJ2-3
abundance: -
d_gene: TRBD1
CDR3aa: CASSVNGQGRDTQYF
CDR3nt: TGTGCCAGCAGCGTAAACGGACAGGGGAGAGATACGCAGTATTTT

v_gene: TRBV3-1/TRBV3-2
j_gene: TRBJ1-2
abundance: -
d_gene: -
CDR3aa: CASSPTGNYGYTF
CDR3nt: TGTGCCAGCAGCCCTACGGGGAACTATGGCTACACCTTC

v_gene: TRBV6-2/TRBV6-3
j_gene: TRBJ2-6
abundance: -
d_gene: -
CDR3aa: CASSYPGATEGANVLTF
CDR3nt: TGTGCCAGCAGTTACCCGGGAGCTACGGAAGGGGCCAACGTCCTGACTTTC

v_gene: TRBV4-2
j_gene: TRBJ1-6
abundance: few
d_gene: -
CDR3aa: CASSQGTAHSSYNSPLHF
CDR3nt: TGTGCCAGCAGCCAGGGGACTGCTCATAGCTCCTATAATTCACCCCTCCACTTT

v_gene: TRBV5-1
j_gene: TRBJ2-3
abundance: -
d_gene: -
CDR3aa: CASGTGSTDTQYF
CDR3nt: TGCGCCAGCGGAACAGGGAGCACAGATACGCAGTATTTT

v_gene: TRBV6-2/TRBV6-3
j_gene: TRBJ1-5
abundance: -
d_gene: -
CDR3aa: CASSPAGGSRQPQHF
CDR3nt: TGTGCCAGCAGTCCGGCGGGGGGCAGTCGGCAGCCCCAGCATTTT

v_gene: TRBV12-3/TRBV12-4
j_gene: TRBJ1-2
abundance: -
d_gene: TRBD1
CDR3aa: CASSARTGFGYTF
CDR3nt: TGTGCCAGCAGTGCGAGGACAGGGTTCGGCTACACCTTC

v_gene: TRBV10-1
j_gene: TRBJ2-1
abundance: -
d_gene: -
CDR3aa: CASSDSMVASGNEQFF
CDR3nt: TGCGCCAGCAGTGATAGTATGGTAGCGTCGGGGAATGAGCAGTTCTTC

v_gene: TRBV6-5
j_gene: TRBJ1-6
abundance: few
d_gene: TRBD1
CDR3aa: CATRTGGNSPLHF
CDR3nt: TGTGCCACTCGGACAGGGGGGAATTCACCCCTCCACTTT

v_gene: TRBV21-1
j_gene: TRBJ2-3
abundance: -
d_gene: -
CDR3aa: CPGGWDSRGTDTQYF
CDR3nt: TGTCCCGGTGGATGGGACAGCAGGGGCACAGATACGCAGTATTTT

v_gene: TRBV2
j_gene: TRBJ2-3
abundance: many
d_gene: TRBD2
CDR3aa: CASKPLLQAGGTDTQYF
CDR3nt: TGTGCCAGCAAACCCCTCCTCCAAGCGGGGGGAACAGATACGCAGTATTTT

v_gene: TRBV2
j_gene: TRBJ1-1
abundance: few
d_gene: TRBD1
CDR3aa: CASRQGVMNTEAFF
CDR3nt: TGTGCCAGCAGGCAGGGGGTCATGAACACTGAAGCTTTCTTT

v_gene: TRBV24-1
j_gene: TRBJ2-5
abundance: -
d_gene: -
CDR3aa: CATSDSGPREETQYF
CDR3nt: TGTGCCACCAGTGATTCGGGTCCCCGGGAGGAGACCCAGTACTTC

v_gene: TRBV4-1
j_gene: TRBJ2-7
abundance: once
d_gene: TRBD1
CDR3aa: CASRGFPGQGYEQYF
CDR3nt: TGCGCCAGCAGGGGATTCCCGGGACAGGGCTACGAGCAGTACTTC

v_gene: TRBV6-4
j_gene: TRBJ2-1
abundance: once
d_gene: TRBD2
CDR3aa: CASSIPRGGECNEQFF
CDR3nt: TGTGCCAGCAGTATTCCCCGGGGGGGCGAGTGCAATGAGCAGTTCTTC

v_gene: TRBV30
j_gene: TRBJ2-3
abundance: -
d_gene: TRBD2
CDR3aa: CAWIKRRGGIADTQYF
CDR3nt: TGTGCCTGGATCAAGAGGCGGGGGGGCATCGCAGATACGCAGTATTTT

v_gene: TRBV6-1
j_gene: TRBJ2-5
abundance: once
d_gene: -
CDR3aa: CASSEGWAIRTQYF
CDR3nt: TGTGCCAGCAGTGAAGGTTGGGCCATAAGGACCCAGTACTTC

v_gene: TRBV10-2
j_gene: TRBJ1-4
abundance: -
d_gene: TRBD1
CDR3aa: CASSGTGGNEKLFF
CDR3nt: TGCGCCAGCAGTGGGACAGGGGGTAATGAAAAACTGTTTTTT

v_gene: TRBV5-8
j_gene: TRBJ1-4
abundance: few
d_gene: -
CDR3aa: CASSLGGVKEKLFF
CDR3nt: TGTGCCAGCAGCTTGGGGGGGGTTAAAGAAAAACTGTTTTTT

v_gene: TRBV9
j_gene: TRBJ2-1
abundance: -
d_gene: TRBD2
CDR3aa: CASSGPLAGGYNEQFF
CDR3nt: TGTGCCAGCAGCGGACCCTTAGCGGGGGGCTACAATGAGCAGTTCTTC

v_gene: TRBV30
j_gene: TRBJ2-2
abundance: -
d_gene: -
CDR3aa: CAWAGWLGTGELFF
CDR3nt: TGTGCCTGGGCCGGGTGGCTGGGCACCGGGGAGCTGTTTTTT

v_gene: TRBV10-3
j_gene: TRBJ2-5
abundance: -
d_gene: TRBD2
CDR3aa: CAISPTSGGYQETQYF
CDR3nt: TGTGCCATCAGTCCGACTAGCGGGGGGTACCAAGAGACCCAGTACTTC